The rows below give T cell receptor beta chains drawn from one sample of a study of blood T cell repertoires in COVID-19. Sequencing used immunoSEQ multiplex PCR; TCRdb keeps in-frame clones, though not all of them. The sample records some 80,000 clones, over 80% being singletons. Sequenced sample: peripheral blood. The receptors here all came from a human donor in a cohort sampled during active COVID-19. The CDR3 runs from the conserved cysteine through the conserved F or W. The D gene is left open where the match is weak. Only part of the rows carry a size: once, few, many, or a class if the clone is expanded.

D: TRBD1; J: TRBJ1-6; size: few; V: TRBV2; DNA: TGTGCCAGCAGTGAGGGACAGGGGGCTTCACCCCTCCACTTT; CDR3: CASSEGQGASPLHF
D: -; J: TRBJ2-4; size: -; V: TRBV21-1; DNA: TGTGCCAGCAGCCTAGAGATTAGCGCATTAGCCAAAAACATTCAGTACTTC; CDR3: CASSLEISALAKNIQYF
D: TRBD2; J: TRBJ2-1; size: -; V: TRBV2; DNA: TGTGCCAGCAGTGTATTAGCGGGAGCGGAGGTGAATGAGCAGTTCTTC; CDR3: CASSVLAGAEVNEQFF
D: TRBD2; J: TRBJ2-4; size: -; V: TRBV5-1; DNA: TGCGCCAGCAGCGCAGGACTAAGCGGGGGACTAGCCAAAAACATTCAGTACTTC; CDR3: CASSAGLSGGLAKNIQYF
D: -; J: TRBJ1-1; size: few; V: TRBV5-1; DNA: TGCGCCAGCAGCTTGGCTCTGGGCAACACTGAAGCTTTCTTT; CDR3: CASSLALGNTEAFF
D: TRBD1; J: TRBJ1-1; size: -; V: TRBV28; DNA: TGTGCCAGCAGTTTCCCTACCGGACAGGGGTCTGAAGCTTTCTTT; CDR3: CASSFPTGQGSEAFF
D: TRBD1; J: TRBJ2-7; size: -; V: TRBV13; DNA: TGTGCCAGCAGCTCGGGACAGGCGGGCTACGAGCAGTACTTC; CDR3: CASSSGQAGYEQYF
D: -; J: TRBJ2-2; size: -; V: TRBV30; DNA: TGTGCCTGGAGTACCCTCAGAACCGGGGAGCTGTTTTTT; CDR3: CAWSTLRTGELFF
D: TRBD1; J: TRBJ1-1; size: -; V: TRBV2; DNA: TGTGCCAGCAGTGAACCAGGGACAGGGCGCGTCGGCACTGAAGCTTTCTTT; CDR3: CASSEPGTGRVGTEAFF
D: TRBD1; J: TRBJ2-7; size: -; V: TRBV9; DNA: TGTGCCAGCAGCCAAGACAGGGGCGGTCAGTACTTC; CDR3: CASSQDRGGQYF
D: TRBD1; J: TRBJ2-1; size: medium-sized; V: TRBV5-1; DNA: TGCGCCAGCAGCTTACGGGACAGGGTGAAACACAATGAGCAGTTCTTC; CDR3: CASSLRDRVKHNEQFF
D: -; J: TRBJ2-3; size: -; V: TRBV5-5; DNA: TGTGCCAGCAGCCCAGGGGGGTTTAGCACAGATACGCAGTATTTT; CDR3: CASSPGGFSTDTQYF
D: TRBD2; J: TRBJ2-1; size: -; V: TRBV7-6; DNA: TGTGCCAGCAGCTTAGGGAGCGGGGGGGCGGATGAGCAGTTCTTC; CDR3: CASSLGSGGADEQFF
D: -; J: TRBJ1-4; size: -; V: TRBV7-9; DNA: TGTGCCAGCAGCACCTATCAGGGGAACAATGAAAAACTGTTTTTT; CDR3: CASSTYQGNNEKLFF
D: -; J: TRBJ1-3; size: -; V: TRBV9; DNA: TGTGCCAGCAGCGTAGCTGGAGGCGCACAGAACTCTGGAAACACCATATATTTT; CDR3: CASSVAGGAQNSGNTIYF
D: TRBD2; J: TRBJ2-1; size: -; V: TRBV5-1; DNA: TGCGCCAGCAGCTTCATGGGACTAGCGGGGGTTTACAATGAGCAGTTCTTC; CDR3: CASSFMGLAGVYNEQFF
D: -; J: TRBJ2-7; size: -; V: TRBV12-3/TRBV12-4; DNA: TGTGCCAGCAGCTCCGGACAGTCCTACGAGCAGTACTTC; CDR3: CASSSGQSYEQYF
D: TRBD2; J: TRBJ2-3; size: -; V: TRBV5-1; DNA: TGCGCCAGCAGCTTGGAAGGACTAGAAACAGATACGCAGTATTTT; CDR3: CASSLEGLETDTQYF
D: -; J: TRBJ1-6; size: -; V: TRBV7-2; DNA: TGTGCCAGCAGCCCAGGGGCTCAGGGTGGTTCACCCCTCCACTTT; CDR3: CASSPGAQGGSPLHF
D: -; J: TRBJ1-5; size: -; V: TRBV18; DNA: TGTGCCAGCTCGATCTCAGGTAATCAGCCCCAGCATTTT; CDR3: CASSISGNQPQHF
D: -; J: TRBJ2-5; size: -; V: TRBV30; DNA: TGTGCCTGGAGTCCCCCCGGGACACCAACGGAGACCCAGTACTTC; CDR3: CAWSPPGTPTETQYF
D: TRBD1; J: TRBJ1-4; size: -; V: TRBV10-3; DNA: TGTGCCATCAGTGGAGGGACAGGGACGGAAAAACTGTTTTTT; CDR3: CAISGGTGTEKLFF
D: TRBD2; J: TRBJ2-6; size: -; V: TRBV24-1; DNA: TGTGCCACCAGTGAAACTAGCGGGAGACCTGGGGCCAACGTCCTGACTTTC; CDR3: CATSETSGRPGANVLTF
D: -; J: TRBJ2-1; size: few; V: TRBV18; DNA: TGTGCCAGCTCACGCGAGGAGAGCTCCTACAATGAGCAGTTCTTC; CDR3: CASSREESSYNEQFF
D: -; J: TRBJ2-1; size: -; V: TRBV2; DNA: TGTGCCAGCAGTGAAGCGGGACTGTCGGGTGAGCAGTTCTTC; CDR3: CASSEAGLSGEQFF
D: -; J: TRBJ2-3; size: -; V: TRBV7-2; DNA: TGTGCCAGCAGCTCTAGACGACCACGCACAGATACGCAGTATTTT; CDR3: CASSSRRPRTDTQYF
D: -; J: TRBJ1-5; size: -; V: TRBV18; DNA: TGTGCCAGCTCACCATTGGGCAGCAATCAGCCCCAGCATTTT; CDR3: CASSPLGSNQPQHF
D: TRBD1; J: TRBJ1-1; size: -; V: TRBV9; DNA: TGTGCCAGCAGCGTAGAGGGGGGACAGGGGGCCGTAGCTTTCTTT; CDR3: CASSVEGGQGAVAFF
D: -; J: TRBJ2-7; size: -; V: TRBV5-5; DNA: TGTGCCAGCCTCCTTGGAGGCTCACTTATCTACGAGCAGTACTTC; CDR3: CASLLGGSLIYEQYF
D: TRBD2; J: TRBJ2-1; size: -; V: TRBV11-3; DNA: TGTGCCAGCAGCACCCGGACTAGCGGGGGGTACAATGAGCAGTTCTTC; CDR3: CASSTRTSGGYNEQFF
D: TRBD1; J: TRBJ2-3; size: -; V: TRBV5-6; DNA: TGTGCCAGCAGCTCCCGGACAGGGGGCCGGGCAGATACGCAGTATTTT; CDR3: CASSSRTGGRADTQYF
D: TRBD1; J: TRBJ1-2; size: -; V: TRBV6-1; DNA: TGTGCCAGCAGTGTTCTCCCGGGACAGGGGACCTATGGCTACACCTTC; CDR3: CASSVLPGQGTYGYTF
D: -; J: TRBJ2-7; size: -; V: TRBV6-4; DNA: TGTGCCAGCAGTGACTCGAGGCTAGACCCCTACGAGCAGTACTTC; CDR3: CASSDSRLDPYEQYF
D: -; J: TRBJ1-1; size: -; V: TRBV28; DNA: TGTGCCAGCAGCGCTCCCGCCGGGACTCCGGCTTTCTTT; CDR3: CASSAPAGTPAFF
D: -; J: TRBJ2-2; size: -; V: TRBV12-3/TRBV12-4; DNA: TGTGCCAGCAGTTATCAGGGGATCGGGGAGCTGTTTTTT; CDR3: CASSYQGIGELFF
D: TRBD1; J: TRBJ1-1; size: -; V: TRBV28; DNA: TGTGCCAGCAGTCGCACCGGACAGGGGCTCAACACTGAAGCTTTCTTT; CDR3: CASSRTGQGLNTEAFF
D: -; J: TRBJ2-3; size: -; V: TRBV6-1; DNA: TGTGCCAGCAGTGAAGCGGCGAGGGCAGATACGCAGTATTTT; CDR3: CASSEAARADTQYF
D: TRBD1; J: TRBJ2-3; size: -; V: TRBV5-8; DNA: TGTGCCAGCAGCCGGACAGGGGATACGCAGTATTTT; CDR3: CASSRTGDTQYF
D: -; J: TRBJ1-3; size: -; V: TRBV9; DNA: TGTGCCAGCAGCGGACCTCCGACACGCGGAAACACCATATATTTT; CDR3: CASSGPPTRGNTIYF